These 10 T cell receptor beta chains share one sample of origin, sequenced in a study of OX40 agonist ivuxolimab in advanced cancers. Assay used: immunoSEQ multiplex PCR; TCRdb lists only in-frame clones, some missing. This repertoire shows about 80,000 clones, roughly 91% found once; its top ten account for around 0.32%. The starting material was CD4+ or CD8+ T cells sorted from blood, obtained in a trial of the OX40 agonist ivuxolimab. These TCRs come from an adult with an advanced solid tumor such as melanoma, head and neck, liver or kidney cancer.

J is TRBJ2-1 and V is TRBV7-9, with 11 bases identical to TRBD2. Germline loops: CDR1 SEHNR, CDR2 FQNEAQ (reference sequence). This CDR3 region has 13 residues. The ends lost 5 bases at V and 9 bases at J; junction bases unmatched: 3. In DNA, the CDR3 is TGTGCCAGCAGCGCAGGGACTAGCGGTGAGCAGTTCTTC. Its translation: CASSAGTSGEQFF.

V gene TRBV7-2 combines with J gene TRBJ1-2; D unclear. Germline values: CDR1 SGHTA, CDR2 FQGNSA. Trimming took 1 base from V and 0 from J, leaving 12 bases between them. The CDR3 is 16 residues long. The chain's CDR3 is CASSLVYIGANYGYTF. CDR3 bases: TGTGCCAGCAGCTTAGTTTATATTGGGGCTAACTATGGCTACACCTTC.

The CDR3 is CASSLNTGGMDEQYF. The CDR3 DNA sequence: TGTGCCAGCAGCTTGAACACAGGGGGAATGGACGAGCAGTACTTC. The J gene is TRBJ2-7, the V gene TRBV5-4; 8 nucleotides agree with TRBD1. The CDR3 is 15 amino acids. Germline V gene data show CDR1 as SGHNT and CDR2 as YYREEE (reference sequence). The J segment lost 5 bases and the V segment lost 1 base, leaving 8 bases of the junction unmatched. Drawing the rest from reference TRBV5-4 and TRBJ2-7, the complete variable domain is ETGVTQSPTHLIKTRGQQVTLRCSSQSGHNTVSWYQQALGQGPQFIFQYYREEENGRGNFPPRFSGLQFPNYSSELNVNALELDDSALYLCASSLNTGGMDEQYFGPGTRLTVT.

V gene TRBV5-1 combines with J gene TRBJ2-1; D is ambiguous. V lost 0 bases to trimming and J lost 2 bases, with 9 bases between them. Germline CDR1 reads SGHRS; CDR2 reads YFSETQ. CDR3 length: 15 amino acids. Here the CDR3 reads CASSLASPTYNEQFF. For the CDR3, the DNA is TGCGCCAGCAGCTTGGCGAGCCCAACCTACAATGAGCAGTTCTTC.

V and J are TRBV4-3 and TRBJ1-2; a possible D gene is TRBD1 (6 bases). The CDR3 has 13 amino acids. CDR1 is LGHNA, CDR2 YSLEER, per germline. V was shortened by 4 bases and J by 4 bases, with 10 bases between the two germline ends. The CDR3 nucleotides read TGCGCCAGCAGCCGCGGACAGCCCTATGGCTACACCTTC. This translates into CASSRGQPYGYTF.

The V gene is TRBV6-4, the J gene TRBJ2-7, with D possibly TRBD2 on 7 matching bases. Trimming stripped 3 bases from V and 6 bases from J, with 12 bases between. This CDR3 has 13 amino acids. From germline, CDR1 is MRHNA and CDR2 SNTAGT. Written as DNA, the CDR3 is TGTGCCAGCAGTGAACAGGGAGGGGGCGAGCAGTACTTC. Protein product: CASSEQGGGEQYF.

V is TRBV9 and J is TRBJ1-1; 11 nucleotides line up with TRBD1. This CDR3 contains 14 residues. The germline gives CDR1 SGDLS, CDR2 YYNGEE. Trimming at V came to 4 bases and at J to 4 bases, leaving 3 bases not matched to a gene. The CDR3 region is CASSLGTGGTEAFF. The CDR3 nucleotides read TGTGCCAGCAGCCTCGGGACAGGGGGCACTGAAGCTTTCTTT.

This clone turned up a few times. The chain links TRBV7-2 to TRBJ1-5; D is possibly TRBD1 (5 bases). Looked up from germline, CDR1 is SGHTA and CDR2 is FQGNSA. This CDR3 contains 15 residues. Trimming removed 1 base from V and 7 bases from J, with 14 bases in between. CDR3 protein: CASSLVGALGQPQHF. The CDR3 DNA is TGTGCCAGCAGCTTAGTTGGGGCGCTTGGGCAGCCCCAGCATTTT.

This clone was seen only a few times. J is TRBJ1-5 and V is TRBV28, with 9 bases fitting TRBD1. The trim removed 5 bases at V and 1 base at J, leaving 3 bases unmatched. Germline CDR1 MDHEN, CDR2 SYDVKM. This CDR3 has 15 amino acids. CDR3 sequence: CASSAGTGSNQPQHF. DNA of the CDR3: TGTGCCAGCAGTGCAGGGACAGGGAGCAATCAGCCCCAGCATTTT.

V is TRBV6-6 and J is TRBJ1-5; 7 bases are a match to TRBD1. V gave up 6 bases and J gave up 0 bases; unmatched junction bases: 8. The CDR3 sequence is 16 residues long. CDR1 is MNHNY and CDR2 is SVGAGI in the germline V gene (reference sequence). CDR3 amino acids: CASRVSGTDSNQPQHF. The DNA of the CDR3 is TGTGCCAGCAGAGTCTCCGGGACAGATAGCAATCAGCCCCAGCATTTT.